This is a list of T cell receptor beta chains from one sample in a study of shared clonotypes between healthy human individuals. The table came from immunoSEQ multiplex PCR; TCRdb's copy has only in-frame clones and leaves some out. The table has roughly 2,000,000 clones, about 94% seen once. Sequenced sample: naive CD8+ T cells from PBMCs. The receptors were sampled from a man between 18 and 29 years old in good health. Some clones in this sample may be carry-over from other donors' samples. Both conserved end residues are part of each CDR3. D genes are given only for firm matches. For some rows the clone size is stated as once, few or many, or as a class when expanded; others skip it.

.	TRBV19	TRBJ2-6	.	TGTGCCAGTTCAAAACCCCTTTTTGGGGCCAACGTCCTGACTTTC	CASSKPLFGANVLTF
.	TRBV19	TRBJ2-3	TRBD1	TGTGCCAGTAGTACCCGGACAGGGTCAATAGATACGCAGTATTTT	CASSTRTGSIDTQYF
.	TRBV28	TRBJ2-4	.	TGTGCCAGCAGTTTAGGGGATTCTGGGGGCATTCAGTACTTC	CASSLGDSGGIQYF
once	TRBV7-8	TRBJ2-5	TRBD2	TGTGCCAGCAGCCTGCGGACTAGCGGAGATCAAGAGACCCAGTACTTC	CASSLRTSGDQETQYF
.	TRBV6-5	TRBJ2-7	.	TGTGCCAGCAGTTACGGGGGATGGTACGAGCAGTACTTC	CASSYGGWYEQYF
.	TRBV4-1	TRBJ2-1	.	TGCGCCAGCAGCCAAACCGATAGCTCCTACAATGAGCAGTTCTTC	CASSQTDSSYNEQFF
.	TRBV21-1	TRBJ1-2	.	TGTGCCAGCAGCAAAGAACTAAGAGGCGTCCCCGTTGGGGGCTACACCTTC	CASSKELRGVPVGGYTF
.	TRBV28	TRBJ1-5	.	TGTGCCAGCAGTTTGAGCTGGACATCGGAGGAACAGCCCCAGCATTTT	CASSLSWTSEEQPQHF
.	TRBV27	TRBJ2-7	TRBD1	TGTGCCAGTCGGGACAGGGGTCCGGGAGAGCAGTACTTC	CASRDRGPGEQYF
.	TRBV7-9	TRBJ1-4	TRBD1	TGTGCCAGCAGCTCCCCCAGGGGGGAGGATGAAAAACTGTTTTTT	CASSSPRGEDEKLFF
.	TRBV7-9	TRBJ2-1	.	TGTGCCAGCAGCCCCGAGGTGGGCAATGAGCAGTTCTTC	CASSPEVGNEQFF
.	TRBV2	TRBJ2-2	.	TGTGCCAGCAGGGCGGACTCTACCACCGGGGAGCTGTTTTTT	CASRADSTTGELFF
.	TRBV20-1	TRBJ1-1	.	TGCAGGGGTGGACAGAACCGTAAAGCTTTCTTT	CRGGQNRKAFF
.	TRBV14	TRBJ1-2	.	TGTGCCAGCAGCCAGTCACGCGGGGACTATGGCTACACCTTC	CASSQSRGDYGYTF
.	TRBV27	TRBJ2-1	.	TGTGCCAGCAGTTTAGCGCCAGACTACAATGAGCAGTTCTTC	CASSLAPDYNEQFF
.	TRBV27	TRBJ2-4	.	TGTGCCAGCAGTTTAAGCGGAGCAGCCAAAAACATTCAGTACTTC	CASSLSGAAKNIQYF
.	TRBV7-2	TRBJ2-7	TRBD2	TGTGCCAGCAGCTTAGCGGGACTAGCGGGAGGACTGTCCTACGAGCAGTACTTC	CASSLAGLAGGLSYEQYF
.	TRBV9	TRBJ2-7	TRBD2	TGTGCCAGCAGCGTAGGGGGCCAGCGGGAGTACGAGCAGTACTTC	CASSVGGQREYEQYF
.	TRBV4-1	TRBJ2-5	.	TGCGCCAGCAGCCGCCCGACAGAGATCCAAGAGACCCAGTACTTC	CASSRPTEIQETQYF
.	TRBV19	TRBJ2-1	.	TGTGCCAGTACTTCATTCCCGTCCAGCAATGAGCAGTTCTTC	CASTSFPSSNEQFF
once	TRBV7-3	TRBJ2-7	.	TGTGCCAGCAGCTTAGTGGTAGGGGAGAAGCCATACGAGCAGTACTTC	CASSLVVGEKPYEQYF
.	TRBV15	TRBJ2-5	.	TGTGCCACCAGCTCCGACAGAGACCAAGAGACCCAGTACTTC	CATSSDRDQETQYF
.	TRBV5-1	TRBJ2-1	TRBD2	TGCGCCAGCAGCTTAGCGGGAAATGAGCAGTTCTTC	CASSLAGNEQFF
.	TRBV4-3	TRBJ2-7	.	TGCGCCAGCAGCTTCGGGCGGGGCTCCTACGAGCAGTACTTC	CASSFGRGSYEQYF
.	TRBV6-5	TRBJ2-3	TRBD2	TGTGCCAGCAGCTACCGACTAGCGGGGGATACGCAGTATTTT	CASSYRLAGDTQYF
.	TRBV6-5	TRBJ2-5	.	TGTGCCAGCGGAAACGGCGTTCAAGAGACCCAGTACTTC	CASGNGVQETQYF
.	TRBV27	TRBJ1-4	TRBD1	TGTGCCAGCAGTCTCCGACAGGGAACTAATGAAAAACTGTTTTTT	CASSLRQGTNEKLFF
.	TRBV28	TRBJ2-1	TRBD2	TGTGCCAGCAGTTTTCAGGGACTAGCGGGAGCGGGAGAGCAGTTCTTC	CASSFQGLAGAGEQFF
.	TRBV4-2	TRBJ1-4	.	TGTGCCAGCAGCTCTCCCCGGGGCGTCGGGGCAACTAATGAAAAACTGTTTTTT	CASSSPRGVGATNEKLFF
once	TRBV27	TRBJ2-1	TRBD2	TGTGCCAGCAGTTTATCCCTAGCGGGACCCTCCTACAATGAGCAGTTCTTC	CASSLSLAGPSYNEQFF
.	TRBV11-2	TRBJ2-3	.	TGTGCCAGCAGCCCTTCTTTCGGGCAGTATTTT	CASSPSFGQYF
.	TRBV7-9	TRBJ2-7	.	TGTGCCAGCAGCCCCGCCGGCCATTACTACTACGAGCAGTACTTC	CASSPAGHYYYEQYF
.	TRBV7-9	TRBJ2-2	.	TGTGCCAGCAGCCTCACAGAGAACACCGGGGAGCTGTTTTTT	CASSLTENTGELFF
.	TRBV5-1	TRBJ2-7	TRBD1	TGCGCCAGCAGCTTGTCCGTGTCCCTGGGGACAGACTACGAGCAGTACTTC	CASSLSVSLGTDYEQYF
.	TRBV28	TRBJ2-1	TRBD1	TGTGCCAGCAGTACTCCGTCGGCCGGGACAGGGGGCTCGGATGAGCAGTTCTTC	CASSTPSAGTGGSDEQFF
.	TRBV6-5	TRBJ2-7	TRBD1	TGTGCCAGCAGTTACTCCCGGACAGGGTTTTACGAGCAGTACTTC	CASSYSRTGFYEQYF
.	TRBV4-1	TRBJ1-2	.	TGCGCCAGCAGCCCACCCGGACAGAACTATGGCTACACCTTC	CASSPPGQNYGYTF
.	TRBV14	TRBJ1-2	.	TGTGCCAGCAGCCAAGCCGCCGACTTCTGGGGCTATGGCTACACCTTC	CASSQAADFWGYGYTF
.	TRBV28	TRBJ2-6	.	TGTGCCGTGCGTGACAGCATCTCTGGGGCCAACGTCCTGACTTTC	CAVRDSISGANVLTF
.	TRBV27	TRBJ2-7	TRBD2	TGTGCCAGCAGTTTATCGGCTAGCGGATCCTACGAGCAGTACTTC	CASSLSASGSYEQYF
.	TRBV29-1	TRBJ2-1	.	TGCAGCGTTGAACCCTCGGAGGAGCGGGCAAACTACAATGAGCAGTTCTTC	CSVEPSEERANYNEQFF
.	TRBV2	TRBJ2-7	.	TGTGCCAGCAGTGTTATTACCGCCTACGAGCAGTACTTC	CASSVITAYEQYF
.	TRBV29-1	TRBJ1-2	.	TGCAGCGTTCGTGCAGGGTATGGCTACACCTTC	CSVRAGYGYTF
.	TRBV6-5	TRBJ2-7	.	TGTGCCAGCAGGGCGGGACTCTCCTACGAGCAGTACTTC	CASRAGLSYEQYF
.	TRBV7-9	TRBJ2-7	.	TGTGCCAGCAGCGGACACTACGAGCAGTACTTC	CASSGHYEQYF
.	TRBV7-7	TRBJ2-5	TRBD1	TGTGCCAGCAGCCCAACCGAGGACAGGGGGCTGGGGGAGACCCAGTACTTC	CASSPTEDRGLGETQYF
.	TRBV28	TRBJ1-1	TRBD1	TGTGCCAGCAGTTACAGGGGAGCTGAAGCTTTCTTT	CASSYRGAEAFF
.	TRBV7-2	TRBJ2-4	.	TGTGCCAGCAGCTCCGATTTTCGAGGGGACATTCAGTACTTC	CASSSDFRGDIQYF
.	TRBV28	TRBJ1-2	TRBD1	TGTGCCAGCAGTCCCCACCCCGGACAGGGGATCAATGGCTACACCTTC	CASSPHPGQGINGYTF
.	TRBV6-1	TRBJ2-7	TRBD1	TGTGCCAGCAGTACCCAGGGGGCAGGGAACGAGCAGTACTTC	CASSTQGAGNEQYF
.	TRBV5-1	TRBJ2-3	.	TGCGCCAGCAGCCCGGCGTGGGAGGACTACCGATATACGCAGTATTTT	CASSPAWEDYRYTQYF
.	TRBV9	TRBJ2-3	TRBD1	TGTGCCAGCAGCGTACAGGGGGCAAGCACAGATACGCAGTATTTT	CASSVQGASTDTQYF
.	TRBV20-1	TRBJ1-3	.	TGCAGTGCTACCTCTGGAAACACCATATATTTT	CSATSGNTIYF
.	TRBV27	TRBJ1-2	.	TGTGCCAGCAGTTCCGACAGACACTATGGCTACACCTTC	CASSSDRHYGYTF
.	TRBV11-3	TRBJ2-1	TRBD2	TGTGCCAGCAGCTTAGAAGGGACTAGCGGCCAAGCCTACAATGAGCAGTTCTTC	CASSLEGTSGQAYNEQFF
.	TRBV6-5	TRBJ2-2	TRBD1	TGTGCCAGCAGTTACTCCGACAGGGAGACCGGGGAGCTGTTTTTT	CASSYSDRETGELFF
.	TRBV19	TRBJ2-7	TRBD1	TGTGCCAGTAGTGTCACAGGGGGTCCCTTCTACGAGCAGTACTTC	CASSVTGGPFYEQYF